The 20 T cell receptor beta chains listed next were all sequenced from one sample in a study of T cells in women clearing cervical HPV infection. Clones were sequenced by immunoSEQ multiplex PCR, and TCRdb holds only the in-frame ones, with some missing. Recorded here are about 39,000 clones; the top ten clones represent less than 6%. Input material: blood buffy coat. The origin of the receptors is a woman between 18 and 70 years old with a cervical HPV16 infection that either progressed to CIN3+ or cleared (not recorded which).

The DNA read from the CDR3 is TGTGCCAGCAGCTCGGACAGCTACGAG. Its translation is CASSSDSYE. The entire CDR3 is CASSSDSYEQYF. The rearrangement uses TRBV11-2 and TRBJ2-7; maybe TRBD1 (6 bases). The read stops 3 residues short of the end of the CDR3; the missing end is completed from the germline J gene. The germline V and J ends were trimmed by 4 bases and 3 bases, with 7 bases remaining between them. The CDR3 length is 12 residues. In germline, CDR1 is SGHAT, CDR2 FQNNGV.

Turning to this clone: The read ends 3 residues early relative to the CDR3; the germline J gene fills the gap. This rearrangement joins TRBV5-4 to TRBJ2-3; a weak D match, TRBD1 (5 bases). The CDR3 runs 16 residues. V lost 1 base and J 1 base, leaving 13 bases between the germline ends. The germline V gene encodes CDR1 SGHNT and CDR2 YYREEE (reference sequence). This CDR3 is CASSLRGILGTDTQYF. The sequenced CDR3 bases are TGTGCCAGCAGCTTGAGGGGAATATTGGGCACAGATACG.

Concerning this clone itself: The read terminates 3 residues ahead of where the CDR3 ends, so the germline J gene completes it. This chain uses TRBV13 with TRBJ1-4; 7 bases match TRBD1. CDR1 is PRHDT, CDR2 FYEKMQ, per germline (reference sequence). This CDR3 has 14 residues. V was clipped by 5 bases and J by 8 bases; unmatched bases: 8. The CDR3 loop is CASSPDRRGEKLFF. The part of the CDR3 DNA that was read is TGTGCCAGCAGCCCGGACAGGAGAGGCGAAAAA.

Points on this clone: Read data end 3 residues before the CDR3 end; the end is taken from the germline J gene. The genes are TRBV5-6 and TRBJ1-1; tentatively, D is TRBD1 (6 bases). The V gene's germline CDR1 is SGHDT and CDR2 YYEEEE. Trimming pared 4 bases from V and 3 bases from J, leaving 13 bases between. CDR3 length equals 14 residues. Partial CDR3 DNA: TGTGCCAGCAGCCCTCAGGGGAGAGACACTGAA. Amino acids: CASSPQGRDTE. The full-length CDR3 reads as CASSPQGRDTEAFF.

As regards this clone: The read terminates 3 residues ahead of where the CDR3 ends, so the germline J gene completes it. The rearrangement links TRBV5-1 to TRBJ1-2; D may be TRBD1 (5 bases). The germline V gene has CDR1 SGHRS and CDR2 YFSETQ. Trimming shortened V by 0 bases and J by 6 bases, and 9 bases separated the two germline ends. CDR3 length: 13 residues. Incomplete CDR3 DNA: TGCGCCAGCAGCTTGGGTCAGGGTCATGGC. Protein sequence: CASSLGQGHG. The entire CDR3 reads CASSLGQGHGYTF.

A word on this clone: With the read ending 3 residues before the CDR3 end, the germline J gene is used to fill in that end. J is TRBJ1-2 and V is TRBV30; TRBD1 might be the D (5 bases). V was pared by 3 bases and J by 5 bases, with 13 bases between. The CDR3 spans 13 residues. Germline V gives CDR1 GTSNPN, CDR2 SVGIG (reference sequence). CDR3 DNA, as far as it was read: TGTGCCTGGAGCGCCCCAGGGAGATATGGC. Amino acid sequence: CAWSAPGRYG. The whole CDR3 region reads CAWSAPGRYGYTF.

As regards this clone: With the read ending 3 residues before the CDR3 end, the germline J gene is used to fill in that end. V is TRBV6-2 or TRBV6-3 and J is TRBJ2-1; TRBD1 aligns across 8 bases. This CDR3 is 16 amino acids long. Germline CDR1 is MNHEY and CDR2 is SVGEGT. Germline trimming cut 2 bases from V and 3 bases from J; bases unmatched to any gene: 6. The part of the CDR3 DNA that was read is TGTGCCAGCAGTTACGGAGCAGGGGGCAACTACAATGAG. Translated, it gives CASSYGAGGNYNE. The CDR3 as a whole reads CASSYGAGGNYNEQFF.

Concerning this clone: Read data end 3 residues before the CDR3 end; the end is taken from the germline J gene. The V call is TRBV7-2, the J call TRBJ2-3, with D perhaps matching TRBD2 (6 bases). Germline CDR1 and CDR2: SGHTA and FQGNSA. The CDR3 spans 17 residues. Trimming left V 0 bases short and J 2 bases short, with 15 bases between. The CDR3 DNA, read in part, is TGTGCCAGCAGCTTAGCGTCGCTAGCGATCTCCACAGATACG. The encoded protein is CASSLASLAISTDT. In full, the CDR3 is CASSLASLAISTDTQYF.

Worth noting for this clone: The read gets to within 3 residues of the CDR3 end, and the germline J gene fills in the rest. This chain links TRBV7-9 with TRBJ2-7; D call uncertain. V lost 3 bases and J lost 4, with 7 bases in between. CDR3 size: 12 residues. Germline lookup yields CDR1 SEHNR and CDR2 FQNEAQ (reference sequence). The CDR3 DNA, read in part, is TGTGCCAGCAGCTTGGGCAGTTACGAG. Translation gives CASSLGSYE. The whole CDR3 region reads CASSLGSYEQYF. The full variable domain, its missing parts supplied by reference TRBV7-9 and TRBJ2-7, is DTGVSQNPRHKITKRGQNVTFRCDPISEHNRLYWYRQTLGQGPEFLTYFQNEAQLEKSRLLSDRFSAERPKGSFSTLEIQRTEQGDSAMYLCASSLGSYEQYFGPGTRLTVT.

On this clone: Read coverage stops 3 residues before the CDR3 terminus; the germline J gene supplies the remainder. V and J are TRBV18 and TRBJ2-1; 8 bases are shared with TRBD2. This CDR3 is 16 amino acids long. V trimming: 6 bases; J trimming: 2 bases; junction bases outside the gene matches: 9. The germline CDR1 and CDR2 sequences are KGHSH and LQKENI. CDR3 sequence: CASSRGSGETYNEQFF. CDR3 DNA (partial): TGTGCCAGCTCCCGCGGTAGCGGGGAAACCTACAATGAG.

A remark on this clone: The missing CDR3 end, 3 residues past where the read stops, is filled in from the germline J gene. The V call is TRBV2, the J call TRBJ1-6; maybe TRBD1 (5 bases). The CDR3 spans 14 residues. Per the germline V gene, CDR1 is SNHLY and CDR2 is FYNNEI. The covered CDR3 bases are TGTGCCAGCACGCCCTTGCCAGGGCGGAGTCCC. Its translation: CASTPLPGRSP. The whole CDR3 protein is CASTPLPGRSPLHF.

About this clone itself: The read comes to an end 3 residues before the CDR3 does, leaving the germline J gene to fill in the end. This rearrangement joins TRBV11-2 to TRBJ1-1, with a possible D match to TRBD1 (5 bases). Trimming removed 6 bases at V and 3 bases at J, with 17 bases between. The V gene's germline CDR1 is SGHAT and CDR2 FQNNGV. The CDR3 totals 15 residues. The sequenced part of the CDR3 DNA is TGTGCCAGCAGGGAGAGAGGCCAGGGTGACACTGAA. This sequence encodes CASRERGQGDTE. Given in full, the CDR3 is CASRERGQGDTEAFF.

A word on this clone: The read ends 3 residues before the CDR3 terminus; that terminus is restored from the germline J gene. The V call is TRBV2, the J call TRBJ2-1; 12 nucleotides agree with TRBD1. V was pared by 6 bases and J by 5 bases, with 5 bases of the junction left unmatched. This CDR3 spans 15 amino acids. The germline V gene has CDR1 SNHLY and CDR2 FYNNEI. CDR3 in amino acids: CASRTGTGGNNEQFF. The covered CDR3 bases are TGTGCCAGCAGGACCGGGACAGGGGGCAACAATGAG.

With respect to this clone: The read ends 3 residues early relative to the CDR3; the germline J gene fills the gap. The chain uses TRBV7-8 and TRBJ1-1; 9 bases are shared with TRBD1. Germline CDR1 reads SGHVS; CDR2 reads FQNEAQ. After removal of 5 bases from V and 0 bases from J, the junction contained 1 base not matched to a gene. The CDR3 totals 14 residues. The CDR3 is CASSRTGVNTEAFF. The sequenced part of the CDR3 DNA is TGTGCCAGCAGCCGGACAGGGGTGAACACTGAA.

Regarding this clone: The read is 3 residues too short to cover the CDR3 end, so that end is filled in from the germline J gene. The chain recombines TRBV9 with TRBJ2-3; possible D gene TRBD2, 6 bases. The CDR3 is 15 residues long. V was shortened by 4 bases and J by 0 bases, with 12 bases between the two germline ends. Germline assignment: CDR1 SGDLS and CDR2 YYNGEE. The part of the CDR3 DNA that was read is TGTGCCAGCAGCAAGGAAGGGACTAGCACAGATACG. Protein: CASSKEGTSTDT. The complete CDR3 protein is CASSKEGTSTDTQYF.

This CDR3 reads CASSEVSGGYNEQFF. The sequenced part of the CDR3 DNA is TGCGCCAGCAGTGAAGTGAGCGGGGGTTACAATGAG. The rearrangement links TRBV10-1 to TRBJ2-1, with TRBD2 matching over 8 bases. The read is 3 residues too short to cover the CDR3 end, so that end is filled in from the germline J gene. After removal of 3 bases from V and 4 bases from J, the junction contained 5 bases not matched to a gene. The length of the CDR3 is 15 residues. CDR1 is WNHNN, CDR2 SYGVQD, per germline (reference sequence).

The CDR3 here is CASSEAGQGGTEAFF. CDR3 DNA (partial): TGTGCCAGCAGTGAAGCGGGACAGGGGGGCACTGAA. V gene TRBV6-1 combines with J gene TRBJ1-1; 11 nucleotides align to TRBD1. The read gets to within 3 residues of the CDR3 end, and the germline J gene fills in the rest. This CDR3 is built from 15 residues. From germline, CDR1 is MNHNS and CDR2 SASEGT. The J segment lost 4 bases and the V segment lost 0 bases, leaving 1 base of the junction unmatched.

On this clone itself: With the read ending 3 residues before the CDR3 end, the germline J gene is used to fill in that end. V gene TRBV5-1 combines with J gene TRBJ1-2, with D perhaps TRBD1 (5 bases). CDR3 length: 17 amino acids. V was trimmed by 3 bases and J by 5 bases, leaving 23 bases between them. Germline loops: CDR1 SGHRS, CDR2 YFSETQ. CDR3 loop: CASSSQGGGTGLYGYTF. The sequenced CDR3 bases are TGCGCCAGCAGCTCGCAGGGTGGGGGTACGGGACTATATGGC.

To note about this clone: The read halts 3 residues ahead of the CDR3 end, with the missing end drawn from the germline J gene. The chain has TRBV7-9 and TRBJ1-6, with 10 positions matching TRBD1. There are 15 residues in the CDR3. Trimming took 6 bases from V and 10 from J; bases not matched to a gene: 9. CDR1 SEHNR and CDR2 FQNEAQ come from the germline V gene (reference sequence). The sequenced part of the CDR3 DNA is TGTGCCAGCAGACCTACCGGGACAGGGGACTCACCC. Its protein is CASRPTGTGDSP. The full CDR3 sequence reads CASRPTGTGDSPLHF.

As to this clone: The read stops 3 residues short of the end of the CDR3; the missing end is completed from the germline J gene. The chain combines TRBV18 with TRBJ1-1, with 11 bases lining up with TRBD1. The CDR3 loop spans 15 amino acids. Germline-derived CDR1 and CDR2 are KGHSH and LQKENI. This chain's CDR3 is CASSPRPGQGEGAFF. The CDR3 DNA, read in part, is TGTGCCAGCTCACCACGGCCGGGACAGGGGGAAGGA.